The 20 T cell receptor beta chains below come from one sample, sequenced in a study of blood T cell repertoires in COVID-19. Some clones are missing from TCRdb's copy, which holds only in-frame ones; the method was immunoSEQ multiplex PCR. Of about 140,000 clones listed, 80% to 85% are singletons. The source material was peripheral blood. Source of these receptors: a woman aged 80 or older with acute or convalescent COVID-19.

J is TRBJ2-5 and V is TRBV5-1, with 10 positions matching TRBD1. Germline CDR1 is SGHRS and CDR2 is YFSETQ. There are 14 residues in the CDR3. Losses at the gene ends were 6 bases for V and 4 bases for J; bases not matched to a gene: 6. The CDR3 here is CASTETGGGETQYF. The CDR3 coding sequence is TGCGCCAGCACAGAGACAGGGGGCGGAGAGACCCAGTACTTC.

The rearrangement links TRBV12-3 or TRBV12-4 to TRBJ1-2; unclear D gene. V lost 4 bases, J lost 0 bases, and 6 bases lay in between. CDR3 length: 13 amino acids. The CDR3 spells CASSSQANYGYTF. CDR3 bases: TGTGCCAGCAGTTCGCAGGCTAACTATGGCTACACCTTC.

The CDR3 coding sequence is TGTGCCAGCAGCCAATCGTCTAACGGCTACACCTTC. Protein product: CASSQSSNGYTF. V usage is TRBV4-2 and J usage is TRBJ1-2; D is undetermined. From germline, CDR1 is LGHNA and CDR2 YNFKEQ. The CDR3 totals 12 residues. V was cut by 2 bases and J by 8 bases, with 9 bases left in between.

The chain combines TRBV4-1 with TRBJ1-6, with D perhaps matching TRBD1 (5 bases). The CDR3 is 15 residues long. Between the trimmed V and J ends, which lost 4 bases and 11 bases, there was a span of 18 bases. Germline CDR1 MGHRA, CDR2 YSYEKL. The CDR3 sequence: CASSPRGGLGAPLHF. Written as DNA, the CDR3 is TGCGCCAGCAGCCCGCGGGGCGGATTAGGGGCACCCCTCCACTTT.

V is TRBV30 and J is TRBJ1-1, with D unresolved. The CDR3 loop spans 14 amino acids. V was trimmed by 0 bases and J by 4 bases, leaving 12 bases between them. CDR1 is GTSNPN, CDR2 SVGIG, per germline (reference sequence). The CDR3 nucleotides are TGTGCCTGGAGTGTACTCGGGTATAGCACTGAAGCTTTCTTT. This gives the protein CAWSVLGYSTEAFF.

J is TRBJ1-6 and V is TRBV25-1; possibly TRBD1 for D (6 bases). Trimming left V 6 bases short and J 0 bases short, with 15 bases between. Per the germline V gene, CDR1 is MGHDK and CDR2 is SYGVNS. The CDR3 is made up of 17 amino acids. CDR3 sequence: CASRGQTPSSYNSPLHF. CDR3 sequence (DNA): TGTGCCAGCAGAGGACAGACCCCGAGCTCCTATAATTCACCCCTCCACTTT.

CDR3 sequence (DNA): TGTGCCAGCAGTTTTAGGAGTTCGGCTACAGGCTACACCTTC. This codes for CASSFRSSATGYTF. The chain links TRBV27 to TRBJ1-2; D unresolved. The V and J ends lost 3 bases and 8 bases respectively, with 16 bases between them. CDR3 length: 14 amino acids. Germline V gives CDR1 MNHEY, CDR2 SMNVEV (reference sequence).

The CDR3: CASSPNEGLAGGGSQYF. The CDR3 coding sequence is TGTGCCAGCAGCCCGAACGAGGGACTAGCGGGTGGAGGTTCCCAGTACTTC. The V and J genes are TRBV3-1 (or the pseudogene TRBV3-2) and TRBJ2-7; 12 bases match TRBD2. Germline-derived CDR1 and CDR2 are LGHDT and YNNKEL (reference sequence). V was pared by 4 bases and J by 10 bases, with 17 bases of the junction left unmatched. This CDR3 comprises 17 residues.

The chain carries TRBV5-1 and TRBJ1-1; D is possibly TRBD1 (5 bases). The CDR3 runs 15 residues. Germline CDR1 and CDR2: SGHRS and YFSETQ. V was clipped by 1 base and J by 4 bases, with 14 bases between them. CDR3 loop: CASSLYRQTGTEAFF. CDR3 nucleotide sequence: TGCGCCAGCAGCTTGTACCGGCAAACAGGCACTGAAGCTTTCTTT.

The chain joins TRBV19 to TRBJ1-1; D unresolved. This CDR3 contains 14 residues. CDR1 and CDR2 (germline): LNHDA, SQIVND (reference sequence). Trimming removed 2 bases at V and 2 bases at J, with 9 bases between. CDR3 amino acids: CASSINRENTEAFF. CDR3 DNA sequence: TGTGCCAGTAGTATAAACCGGGAAAACACTGAAGCTTTCTTT.

The table lists this clone with a few counts. The V and J genes are TRBV18 and TRBJ2-5; TRBD2 matches at 10 bases. Trimming at V came to 1 base and at J to 5 bases, leaving 1 base not matched to a gene. Germline V lookup: CDR1 KGHSH, CDR2 LQKENI. This CDR3 region has 14 residues. CDR3 residues: CASSPLAGGETQYF. In DNA form, the CDR3 reads TGTGCCAGCTCACCACTAGCGGGGGGCGAGACCCAGTACTTC.

This clone was counted a single time. The chain's CDR3 is CASSQEGRQVGLVDTEAFF. CDR3 DNA sequence: TGTGCCAGCAGCCAAGAGGGTAGGCAGGTCGGTTTGGTGGACACTGAAGCTTTCTTT. V and J are TRBV4-2 and TRBJ1-1; no reliable D call. V lost 0 bases and J lost 3, with 23 bases in between. CDR3 length: 19 residues. CDR1 is LGHNA, CDR2 YNFKEQ, per germline.

This clone was detected only a few times. The chain links TRBV9 to TRBJ2-3, with 7 bases matching TRBD1. The trim removed 1 base at V and 3 bases at J, leaving 5 bases unmatched. The CDR3 extends over 15 amino acids. Germline V lookup: CDR1 SGDLS, CDR2 YYNGEE. Written as DNA, the CDR3 is TGTGCCAGCAGCGTAATCAAGGGGGCAACAGATACGCAGTATTTT. Protein: CASSVIKGATDTQYF.

Written as DNA, the CDR3 is TGTGCCAGTAGTAACCCGGGACAGGGGTTGGTTACTGAAGCTTTCTTT. It translates to CASSNPGQGLVTEAFF. The chain is built from TRBV19 and TRBJ1-1, with TRBD1 matching 10 bases. The J segment lost 5 bases and the V segment lost 4 bases, leaving 10 bases of the junction unmatched. CDR1 LNHDA and CDR2 SQIVND come from the germline V gene (reference sequence). CDR3 size: 16 residues.

The V and J genes are TRBV28 and TRBJ2-7; unclear D gene. Between the trimmed V and J ends, which lost 4 bases and 4 bases, there was a span of 14 bases. Germline CDR1 and CDR2: MDHEN and SYDVKM. The CDR3 spans 14 residues. The CDR3 region is CASSSRNPRYEQYF. The CDR3, as DNA: TGTGCCAGCAGTTCCCGCAACCCCAGGTACGAGCAGTACTTC.

This chain connects TRBV19 to TRBJ1-5; 7 nucleotides align to TRBD1. Germline V gene lookup returns CDR1 LNHDA and CDR2 SQIVND (reference sequence). The CDR3 is 14 residues long. The V segment lost 3 bases and the J segment 5 bases; nucleotides outside the gene matches: 4. CDR3 protein: CASSIRDRYQPQHF. CDR3 coding DNA: TGTGCCAGTAGTATCCGGGACAGATATCAGCCCCAGCATTTT.

The CDR3 sequence is CASSPRGFTQYF. CDR3 nucleotide sequence: TGTGCCAGCAGCCCGAGAGGGTTTACGCAGTATTTT. The chain employs TRBV14 and TRBJ2-3; D may be TRBD2 (5 bases). Trimming took off 4 bases at V and 8 bases at J, with 10 bases between the two ends. CDR1 is SGHDN and CDR2 is FVKESK in the germline V gene. The CDR3 has 12 amino acids.

By proportion, this clone is medium-sized. The rearrangement links TRBV4-1 to TRBJ2-7; 9 positions match TRBD2. V gave up 0 bases and J gave up 3 bases; unmatched junction bases: 6. In germline, CDR1 is MGHRA, CDR2 YSYEKL. This CDR3 region has 16 residues. CDR3 nucleotides: TGCGCCAGCAGCCAAGATATCGCGGGGGGGCTCTACGAGCAGTACTTC. Amino acids: CASSQDIAGGLYEQYF.

This chain joins TRBV10-2 and TRBJ2-7; D possibly corresponds to TRBD2 (5 bases). This CDR3 has 15 residues. Deletions cut 6 bases from V and 0 bases from J, with 15 bases between. CDR1 is WSHSY and CDR2 is SAAADI in the germline V gene. CDR3 loop: CASSPASRSSYEQYF. The CDR3 region has the DNA TGCGCCAGCAGCCCCGCTAGCAGGAGCTCCTACGAGCAGTACTTC.

The genes are TRBV19 and TRBJ1-2, with 8 bases that match TRBD1. The CDR3 consists of 15 residues. The germline gives CDR1 LNHDA, CDR2 SQIVND (reference sequence). The V gene end was trimmed by 7 bases and the J gene end by 4 bases; junction bases not matched to a gene: 11. CDR3 coding DNA: TGTGCCAGTATTCCGACAGGGGTCTATACCTATGGCTACACCTTC. Translation gives CASIPTGVYTYGYTF.